The 21 T cell receptor beta chains presented below share a single source sample, sequenced in a study of cytomegalovirus exposure and HLA in healthy donors (dated by TCRdb to 2016 to 2017). Preparation of the library involved the immunoSEQ multiplex PCR assay. For the multiplex PCR, a mixture combining 60 forward primers for TCR Vbeta segments and 13 reverse primers for TCR Jbeta segments was used. The source is immuneACCESS, and TCRdb retained only in-frame sequences with V and J called. Part of the clones is not carried over; for the studies checked, unresolved V genes explain less than half of this, and the remainder is unexplained. The sample table holds some 100,000 clones, of which around 68% were seen once. Jointly, the top ten make up 11% of the sample. Sequenced material: PBMCs. These receptors were taken from a woman aged 50 to 60 in good health and CMV-seropositive.

This clone was detected only a few times. The gene calls are TRBV5-1 and TRBJ1-1, with 9 bases matching TRBD1. Germline values: CDR1 SGHRS, CDR2 YFSETQ. V dropped 4 bases and J dropped 1; count of bases not matched to a gene: 8. This CDR3 contains 16 residues. In DNA form, the CDR3 reads TGCGCCAGCAGCCTAGGGACAGGGATGGGGAACACTGAAGCTTTCTTT. This sequence encodes CASSLGTGMGNTEAFF.

This chain uses TRBV5-1 with TRBJ2-5, with 7 bases that match TRBD1. The V segment lost 4 bases and the J segment 5 bases; nucleotides outside the gene matches: 8. Per germline, CDR1 SGHRS and CDR2 YFSETQ. The length of the CDR3 is 14 residues. CDR3 bases: TGCGCCAGCAGCAGGCAGGGGGAAGGGGAGACCCAGTACTTC. Protein sequence: CASSRQGEGETQYF. The full variable domain, its missing parts supplied by reference TRBV5-1 and TRBJ2-5, is KAGVTQTPRYLIKTRGQQVTLSCSPISGHRSVSWYQQTPGQGLQFLFEYFSETQRNKGNFPGRFSGRQFSNSRSEMNVSTLELGDSALYLCASSRQGEGETQYFGPGTRLLVL.

This clone occurred a few times. The chain links TRBV7-6 to TRBJ1-4, with a possible D match to TRBD1 (5 bases). Germline V gene data show CDR1 as SGHVS and CDR2 as FNYEAQ. This CDR3 comprises 15 residues. The ends were cut back, 0 bases at V and 6 bases at J, with 11 bases in the middle. The CDR3, as DNA: TGTGCCAGCAGCTTAGCATGGGGGGGTGATGAAAAACTGTTTTTT. It encodes CASSLAWGGDEKLFF.

V and J are TRBV18 and TRBJ1-1; the D is unclear. Trimming cost V 3 bases and J 1 base, with 15 bases left between them. The CDR3 covers 16 residues. From germline, CDR1 is KGHSH and CDR2 LQKENI. The CDR3, as DNA: TGTGCCAGCTCACCGACCGGTCAGTCGGGGAACACTGAAGCTTTCTTT. Translated: CASSPTGQSGNTEAFF.

A few counts support this clone. The chain has TRBV6-5 and TRBJ2-5; TRBD2 matches 9 bases. The J call may not be correct, given that the DNA end is closer to TRBJ2-7. Germline CDR1 and CDR2: MNHEY and SVGAGI. The CDR3 sequence is 14 residues long. In DNA, the CDR3 is TGTGCCAGCAGTAAGACTAGCGGCAGTTACGAGCAGTACTTC. This sequence encodes CASSKTSGSYEQYF.

The V call is TRBV6-6, the J call TRBJ2-3; TRBD2 agrees at 7 bases. V dropped 4 bases and J dropped 5; count of bases not matched to a gene: 3. The length of the CDR3 is 13 residues. CDR1 MNHNY and CDR2 SVGAGI come from the germline V gene (reference sequence). The chain's CDR3 is CASSWGGGDTQYF. CDR3 DNA: TGTGCCAGCAGTTGGGGGGGTGGAGATACGCAGTATTTT.

The chain uses TRBV6-6 and TRBJ2-7; no clear D gene. The CDR3 sequence is 13 residues long. Trimming took off 2 bases at V and 2 bases at J, with 7 bases between the two ends. CDR1 is MNHNY and CDR2 is SVGAGI in the germline V gene (reference sequence). CDR3 residues: CASSYGRTYEQYF. The CDR3 region has the DNA TGTGCCAGCAGTTACGGCAGAACCTACGAGCAGTACTTC.

The chain carries TRBV7-8 and TRBJ1-2; 8 nucleotides align to TRBD1. The CDR3 extends over 15 amino acids. Trimming at V came to 5 bases and at J to 6 bases, leaving 11 bases not matched to a gene. From germline, CDR1 is SGHVS and CDR2 FQNEAQ. Here the CDR3 DNA reads TGTGCCAGCAGCAGACGAAGGACAGGGTATGATGGCTACACCTTC. This codes for CASSRRRTGYDGYTF.

This clone showed up just a few times. The chain employs TRBV10-2 and TRBJ2-2; 8 bases match TRBD1. CDR1 and CDR2 from the germline V gene are WSHSY and SAAADI. This CDR3 comprises 14 residues. The V and J ends lost 6 bases and 1 base, in that order; junction bases with no gene match: 1. The CDR3 DNA sequence: TGCGCCAGCAGACAGGGGGGGAACACCGGGGAGCTGTTTTTT. Translating gives CASRQGGNTGELFF.

This clone was counted between two and nine times. V is TRBV19 and J is TRBJ1-2; D is possibly TRBD1 (6 bases). With 7 bases removed from V and 4 bases from J, the gap between germline ends came to 16 bases. Germline V gene lookup returns CDR1 LNHDA and CDR2 SQIVND (reference sequence). The CDR3 is 14 residues long. Written as DNA, the CDR3 is TGTGCCAGTACCGAGGGGGTGTACAGCTATGGCTACACCTTC. Its translation: CASTEGVYSYGYTF.

This clone appeared once. The chain uses TRBV6-4 and TRBJ1-2; D not resolved. The germline CDR1 and CDR2 sequences are MRHNA and SNTAGT. This CDR3 has 14 residues. V was trimmed by 0 bases and J by 4 bases, leaving 9 bases between them. This CDR3 reads CASSDSGQFYGYTF. The CDR3 region has the DNA TGTGCCAGCAGTGACTCTGGGCAGTTCTATGGCTACACCTTC.

This chain's CDR3 is CASSFGDRAIQYF. CDR3 coding DNA: TGCGCCAGCAGCTTCGGGGACAGGGCCATTCAGTACTTC. The gene calls are TRBV5-1 and TRBJ2-4; 9 positions match TRBD1. Germline V lookup: CDR1 SGHRS, CDR2 YFSETQ. Germline trimming cut 2 bases from V and 9 bases from J; bases unmatched to any gene: 3. This CDR3 is built from 13 residues.

The V gene is TRBV7-9, the J gene TRBJ2-5, with 7 bases lining up with TRBD1. The DNA end favors TRBJ2-7, so the J call may be wrong. This CDR3 spans 14 amino acids. The germline CDR1 and CDR2 sequences are SEHNR and FQNEAQ (reference sequence). The CDR3 sequence: CASSQWDRDYEQYF. The CDR3, as DNA: TGTGCCAGCAGCCAGTGGGACAGAGACTACGAGCAGTACTTC.

V usage is TRBV15 and J usage is TRBJ2-3; tentatively, D is TRBD2 (6 bases). Trimming stripped 5 bases from V and 3 bases from J, with 15 bases between. CDR3 length: 15 amino acids. Germline V gene sequence: CDR1 LNHNV, CDR2 YYDKDF (reference sequence). The chain's CDR3 is CATSAEGGKTDTQYF. The CDR3 nucleotides read TGTGCCACCAGCGCCGAGGGAGGCAAGACAGATACGCAGTATTTT.

This chain connects TRBV2 to TRBJ2-2; unclear D gene. This CDR3 is built from 11 residues. Germline V lookup: CDR1 SNHLY, CDR2 FYNNEI. Trimming shortened V by 6 bases and J by 6 bases, and 5 bases separated the two germline ends. CDR3 in amino acids: CASSRAGELFF. Here the CDR3 DNA reads TGTGCCAGCAGCCGGGCCGGGGAGCTGTTTTTT.

This chain links TRBV2 with TRBJ1-2, with D unclear. The ends were cut back, 7 bases at V and 1 base at J, with 13 bases in the middle. CDR3 length: 14 residues. Germline lookup yields CDR1 SNHLY and CDR2 FYNNEI. CDR3 loop: CASMGSTDNYGYTF. For the CDR3, the DNA is TGTGCCAGCATGGGGAGTACTGATAACTATGGCTACACCTTC.

The CDR3 sequence: CASSRDIDSYEQYF. The CDR3 DNA follows: TGCGCCAGCAGCCGGGACATAGACTCCTACGAGCAGTACTTC. The chain couples TRBV5-1 to TRBJ2-7; perhaps TRBD1 as D (6 bases). This CDR3 has 14 amino acids. With 4 bases removed from V and 0 bases from J, the gap between germline ends came to 11 bases. CDR1 is SGHRS, CDR2 YFSETQ, per germline.

This chain connects TRBV7-2 to TRBJ2-7; the match to TRBD1 covers 9 bases. This CDR3 comprises 15 residues. Germline CDR1 is SGHTA and CDR2 is FQGNSA. With 0 bases clipped from V and 1 base from J, the junction kept 1 base outside the gene matches. The CDR3 here is CASSLAGTGSYEQYF. CDR3 coding DNA: TGTGCCAGCAGCTTAGCGGGGACAGGGTCCTACGAGCAGTACTTC.

The chain couples TRBV7-2 to TRBJ2-5; 8 nucleotides align to TRBD2. J lost 5 bases, V lost 4 bases, and 6 bases had no gene match. The CDR3 totals 14 residues. Germline CDR1 is SGHTA and CDR2 is FQGNSA. CDR3 residues: CASSSGLAGETQYF. The CDR3 nucleotides are TGTGCCAGCAGCTCCGGACTAGCCGGGGAGACCCAGTACTTC.

This rearrangement joins TRBV5-5 to TRBJ1-2; 9 bases match TRBD1. The V gene's germline CDR1 is SGHKS and CDR2 YYEKEE (reference sequence). This CDR3 has 14 residues. V was pared by 0 bases and J by 5 bases, with 2 bases of the junction left unmatched. The CDR3 sequence is CASSLGTGVYGYTF. CDR3 nucleotides: TGTGCCAGCAGCTTGGGGACAGGGGTGTATGGCTACACCTTC.

CDR3 loop: CASSLGQNPNTEAFF. CDR3 coding DNA: TGCGCCAGCAGCTTGGGGCAGAACCCCAACACTGAAGCTTTCTTT. The gene calls are TRBV5-1 and TRBJ1-1; D is uncertain. The V end was cut by 0 bases, the J end by 2 bases, with 11 bases between. Germline-derived CDR1 and CDR2 are SGHRS and YFSETQ. The CDR3 sequence is 15 residues long.